This TCR beta chain stems from a study of T cells expressing NK-cell markers. Whole-study context: According to the study, TCR beta repertoires originated from sorted CD3+CD56+NKG2C+, CD3+CD56+NKG2C- and CD3+CD56-NKG2C+ T cells. Sequencing covered eight donors, seven HCMV-seropositive and one seronegative. General study results and limits: In a few donors, dominant clonotypes made up about 25-60.1% of CD3+CD56-NKG2C+ cells.

Points on this clonotype: Its cognate antigen is unknown.

Libraries used 5'RACE template switching adding universal primer site and UMIs. With the 5' RACE reads reprocessed, TCRdb shows one record per CDR3 protein and no DNA. This repertoire includes a few hundred thousand distinct CDR3 sequences. Germline V gene lookup returns CDR1 GTSNPN and CDR2 SVGIG (reference sequence). The CDR3 has 15 residues. The rearrangement uses TRBV30 and TRBJ2-1. Sequencing was done on a sample of blood T cells: a sorted CD56 or NKG2C T cell subset, CD4+ or CD8+ T cells, or bulk PBMC T cells (not recorded which). The clonotype was recovered from a man aged 18 to 29 in good health. CDR3 protein: CAWRDLRTVYNEQFF. The entire variable domain, with the rest obtained from reference TRBV30 and TRBJ2-1, is as follows: SQTIHQWPATLVQPVGSPLSLECTVEGTSNPNLYWYRQAAGRGLQLLFYSVGIGQISSEVPQNLSASRPQDRQFILSSKKLLLSDSGFYLCAWRDLRTVYNEQFFGPGTRLTVL.